This T cell receptor beta chain was sequenced in a study of T-cell reconstitution after alpha-beta-depleted transplantation in children. Construction of the TCRbeta library involved unique molecular identifiers. TCRdb reanalysed the PCR reads using MiXCR and keeps one entry per CDR3 protein. The data show about 78,000 distinct CDR3 sequences, with roughly 13% seen just once and 25% to 30% held by the top ten. Overall study findings and caveats: Among T cells one year after transplant, newly produced cells accounted for most counts and diversity. Alpha-beta T cells about two months after transplant reportedly derived from several hundred expanded graft clones.

As to this clonotype: The antigen remains unidentified. Germline is not matched at one junction end, which may reflect a read error.

This material consisted of PBMCs, mostly from graft donor cells, taken 180 days after TCRalphabeta/CD19-depleted stem cell transplant. This receptor was taken from a male patient between 2 and 9 years old who had a stem cell transplant for acute lymphoblastic leukemia, so the T cells may come from the graft donor.

CDR3 residues: CASSLRQAANTGELVF. The CDR3 DNA reads as TGTGCCAGCAGCTTACGACAGGCCGCGAACACCGGGGAGCTGGTTTTT. The chain is built from TRBV11-2 and TRBJ2-2, with D maybe TRBD1 (6 bases). Germline values: CDR1 SGHAT, CDR2 FQNNGV. CDR3 length equals 16 residues.